Described below is a single T cell receptor beta chain sequence and its context. The data were obtained in a study of blood T cell repertoires in COVID-19. Across fewer than 25 US areas, participants ranged in age from about 18 to 100 years. CDR1 MGHRA and CDR2 YSYEKL come from the germline V gene. V was pared by 0 bases and J by 2 bases, with 0 bases of the junction left unmatched. The CDR3 consists of 14 residues. Method: immunoSEQ multiplex PCR; TCRdb's copy keeps in-frame clones and lacks some. The profile covers 360,000 or so clones, with less than 90% appearing a single time and 2.5% to 3% taken by the ten largest.

The clonotype was recovered from a woman younger than 45 who had recovered from COVID-19. The chain is built from TRBV4-1 and TRBJ1-2; 7 bases match TRBD1. The sample taken for sequencing was PBMCs or T cells enriched from blood (not recorded which). This CDR3 reads CASSQEGGNYGYTF. CDR3 DNA sequence: TGCGCCAGCAGCCAAGAAGGGGGCAACTATGGCTACACCTTC.